Reported below is one T cell receptor (beta chain). Looked up from germline, CDR1 is SGDLS and CDR2 is YYNGEE. V lost 4 bases to trimming and J lost 5 bases; unmatched junction nucleotides: 5. The CDR3 extends over 14 amino acids. The data were taken from a study of blood T cell repertoires in COVID-19. Study overall: Sites across the United States, Italy and Spain contributed samples from acute and convalescent COVID-19. Sample material is recorded as cDNA or gDNA derived from T cells, B-cell-depleted T cells, or PBMCs.

Seattle-derived patients entered the study during active infection and were followed longitudinally. Original processing methods: Estimated nucleated cell counts came from reference gene primer amplification. Libraries were prepared by immunoSEQ multiplex PCR; TCRdb keeps only in-frame clonotypes and omits some of them. V, J and clone size were drawn from that table, and D and trimming were deduced from the DNA. Counted here are about 230,000 clones, about 82% occurring once; the ten biggest clones make up 5.1%. The gene calls are TRBV9 and TRBJ2-5; TRBD1 matches at 10 bases. The sample consisted of peripheral blood. The TCR sequence derives from a man aged 50-59 years with COVID-19, enrolled during active disease. Written as DNA, the CDR3 is TGTGCCAGCAGCCAGACAGGGGGCGCCGAGACCCAGTACTTC. Translating gives CASSQTGGAETQYF. Full variable domain (rest looked up from reference TRBV9 and TRBJ2-5): DSGVTQTPKHLITATGQRVTLRCSPRSGDLSVYWYQQSLDQGLQFLIQYYNGEERAKGNILERFSAQQFPDLHSELNLSSLELGDSALYFCASSQTGGAETQYFGPGTRLLVL.